The present T cell receptor (beta chain) was sequenced within a study of blood T cell repertoires in COVID-19. Study overall: Samples representing acute and convalescent COVID-19 were sourced from the United States, Italy and Spain.

The table came from immunoSEQ multiplex PCR; TCRdb's copy has only in-frame clones and leaves some out. The sample comprises roughly 300,000 clones, 70% to 90% of which are singletons, and approximately 6% rests with the top ten. There are 15 residues in the CDR3. Germline V CDR1 and CDR2: LGHNA, YNFKEQ. V was clipped by 0 bases and J by 5 bases; unmatched bases: 4. Ages ranged from roughly 18 to 95 years, with residence in about two dozen US areas. Cohort assignment relied on participant-reported clinical history. Cohort 3 recovery required two negative PCRs, clearance, or symptom resolution. The receptor's source is a woman in her twenties or thirties who had recovered from COVID-19. The sample taken for sequencing was PBMCs or T cells enriched from blood (not recorded which). The chain couples TRBV4-2 to TRBJ1-2; 9 bases align to TRBD1. CDR3 region: CASSQDLDRGYGYTF. CDR3 nucleotide sequence: TGTGCCAGCAGCCAAGATCTGGACAGGGGTTATGGCTACACCTTC.